Listed below are T cell receptor beta chains from one sample, sequenced in a study of shared clonotypes between healthy human individuals. The table came from immunoSEQ multiplex PCR; TCRdb's copy has only in-frame clones and leaves some out. The table lists some 630,000 clones, about 78% of them singletons, with about 2% in the top ten. The sequenced sample consisted of memory CD4+ T cells sorted from blood. The receptors were sampled from a woman aged 30 to 39 in good health. CDR3s include the opening cysteine and the closing phenylalanine or tryptophan. Fields, in order: CDR3 protein, CDR3 DNA, clone size, J gene, D gene, V gene. The D gene is left open where the match is weak. Only some rows state a clone size, as once, few, many or a class for expanded clones.

CASSFHTGTGATGELFF | TGCGCCAGCAGCTTCCACACCGGGACAGGGGCGACCGGGGAGCTGTTTTTT | . | TRBJ2-2 | TRBD1 | TRBV5-1
CASSQDQGNQPQHF | TGCGCCAGCAGCCAAGACCAGGGGAATCAGCCCCAGCATTTT | many | TRBJ1-5 | . | TRBV4-1
CAIKGTSGGNNEQFF | TGTGCCATCAAGGGAACTAGCGGGGGTAACAATGAGCAGTTCTTC | . | TRBJ2-1 | TRBD2 | TRBV28
CASRTDRGLSYEQYF | TGTGCCAGCAGGACCGACAGGGGGCTATCCTACGAGCAGTACTTC | few | TRBJ2-7 | TRBD1 | TRBV6-6
CAWSPRGETQYF | TGTGCCTGGAGTCCCAGGGGAGAGACCCAGTACTTC | . | TRBJ2-5 | . | TRBV30
CAWSVVEGGQPQHF | TGTGCCTGGAGTGTAGTAGAGGGGGGTCAGCCCCAGCATTTT | few | TRBJ1-5 | . | TRBV30
CASSLPVGTSGNTIYF | TGTGCCAGCAGTTTGCCAGTGGGGACCTCTGGAAACACCATATATTTT | . | TRBJ1-3 | . | TRBV6-5
CASYGTSGTYEQYF | TGTGCCAGCTACGGGACTAGCGGGACTTATGAGCAGTACTTC | . | TRBJ2-7 | TRBD2 | TRBV5-6
CASSGTSGEQYF | TGTGCCAGCAGCGGGACTAGCGGGGAGCAGTACTTC | . | TRBJ2-7 | TRBD2 | TRBV2
CASSFRVSGSNEQFF | TGTGCCAGCAGCTTCCGGGTATCGGGGTCCAATGAGCAGTTCTTC | . | TRBJ2-1 | . | TRBV11-2
CAISGVSSGNQETQYF | TGTGCCATCAGCGGGGTTAGTAGCGGAAACCAAGAGACCCAGTACTTC | . | TRBJ2-5 | . | TRBV10-3
CASTAKGLALDEQFF | TGCGCCAGCACCGCGAAGGGACTAGCGCTTGATGAGCAGTTCTTC | once | TRBJ2-1 | TRBD2 | TRBV4-1
CASSGTNQPQHF | TGTGCCAGCAGCGGAACCAATCAGCCCCAGCATTTT | . | TRBJ1-5 | . | TRBV2
CASSLGGEQYF | TGTGCCAGCAGTCTAGGAGGCGAGCAGTACTTC | . | TRBJ2-7 | . | TRBV2
CSVASSGKNTGELFF | TGCAGCGTTGCGTCTAGCGGGAAAAACACCGGGGAGCTGTTTTTT | . | TRBJ2-2 | TRBD2 | TRBV29-1
CAWRSQGPPGYTF | TGTGCCTGGCGCTCACAGGGGCCCCCTGGCTACACCTTC | . | TRBJ1-2 | TRBD1 | TRBV30
CATDRASYNEQFF | TGTGCCACGGACAGGGCCAGCTACAATGAGCAGTTCTTC | . | TRBJ2-1 | TRBD1 | TRBV28
CASSLGWTQGQTQYF | TGTGCCAGCAGCTTGGGGTGGACCCAAGGTCAAACCCAGTACTTC | . | TRBJ2-5 | . | TRBV5-4
CASSLRGNTEAFF | TGTGCCAGCAGCTTAAGAGGGAACACTGAAGCTTTCTTT | . | TRBJ1-1 | . | TRBV11-2
CASSRTSGRVETQYF | TGTGCCAGCAGCAGGACTAGCGGGAGGGTTGAGACCCAGTACTTC | . | TRBJ2-5 | TRBD2 | TRBV5-4
CASSHPGGKQGGSGLNGYTF | TGTGCCAGCAGCCATCCTGGTGGAAAACAGGGGGGCTCAGGGCTTAACGGCTACACCTTC | . | TRBJ1-2 | TRBD1 | TRBV28
CASSSSQEQPQHF | TGTGCCAGCAGCTCCTCTCAAGAACAGCCCCAGCATTTT | . | TRBJ1-5 | . | TRBV7-6
CAISPGGNQPQHF | TGTGCCATCAGTCCCGGGGGCAATCAGCCCCAGCATTTT | . | TRBJ1-5 | . | TRBV10-3
CASSRREDFGETQYF | TGCGCCAGCAGTAGGCGGGAGGATTTTGGAGAGACCCAGTACTTC | few | TRBJ2-5 | TRBD2 | TRBV10-2
CASSLAFDSVNTGELFF | TGTGCCAGCAGCTTGGCCTTCGATAGCGTGAACACCGGGGAGCTGTTTTTT | . | TRBJ2-2 | . | TRBV5-6
CASSGQGLSGYTF | TGTGCCAGCAGTGGGCAGGGCTTGAGCGGCTACACCTTC | . | TRBJ1-2 | . | TRBV2
CASSPGAEQYF | TGTGCCAGCTCACCAGGGGCCGAGCAGTACTTC | . | TRBJ2-7 | . | TRBV18
CASSLGFGLTGANVLTF | TGCGCCAGCAGCTTGGGTTTCGGGCTAACAGGGGCCAACGTCCTGACTTTC | . | TRBJ2-6 | . | TRBV5-1
CASRGDFSGANVLTF | TGCGCCAGCAGAGGGGACTTCTCTGGGGCCAACGTCCTGACTTTC | . | TRBJ2-6 | . | TRBV5-1
CASSTGQGAHEQFF | TGTGCCAGCAGCACCGGACAGGGGGCGCATGAGCAGTTCTTC | . | TRBJ2-1 | TRBD1 | TRBV6-4
CASSFTSANTEAFF | TGCGCCAGCAGCTTCACTTCGGCAAACACTGAAGCTTTCTTT | . | TRBJ1-1 | . | TRBV5-1
CASRSSGSGANVLTF | TGTGCCAGCAGGTCCTCCGGATCTGGGGCCAACGTCCTGACTTTC | few | TRBJ2-6 | . | TRBV27
CASSQDRQGSLFF | TGTGCCAGCAGCCAAGATCGGCAGGGGTCACTGTTTTTT | few | TRBJ1-4 | . | TRBV14
CASSLDRGSCGYTF | TGTGCCAGCAGCTTGGACAGGGGGTCATGTGGCTACACCTTC | . | TRBJ1-2 | TRBD1 | TRBV5-4
CASSRATGTGNIQYF | TGCGCCAGCAGTCGAGCAACCGGGACAGGAAACATTCAGTACTTC | . | TRBJ2-4 | TRBD1 | TRBV5-1
CASSPNPGTGTTGELFF | TGTGCCAGCTCACCCAACCCCGGGACAGGGACCACCGGGGAGCTGTTTTTT | once | TRBJ2-2 | TRBD1 | TRBV18
CASQGQGASYEQYF | TGTGCCAGTCAGGGACAGGGGGCTTCCTACGAGCAGTACTTC | . | TRBJ2-7 | TRBD1 | TRBV2
CASSYEERRGYEQYF | TGTGCCAGCAGTTACGAAGAGCGAAGGGGCTACGAGCAGTACTTC | many | TRBJ2-7 | . | TRBV6-5
CASRVFGDNEQFF | TGTGCCAGCAGGGTCTTCGGAGACAATGAGCAGTTCTTC | . | TRBJ2-1 | . | TRBV6-5
CASSLSPGRGSYNEQFF | TGTGCCAGCAGCTTAAGTCCTGGGAGGGGCTCCTACAATGAGCAGTTCTTC | . | TRBJ2-1 | TRBD2 | TRBV11-2
CASRCSSGSQDEQFF | TGTGCCAGCAGATGCTCAAGCGGGAGTCAGGATGAGCAGTTCTTC | . | TRBJ2-1 | TRBD2 | TRBV6-7
CASSVGQATGELFF | TGTGCCAGTAGTGTAGGACAAGCCACCGGGGAGCTGTTTTTT | . | TRBJ2-2 | . | TRBV19
CASSTGQGIPEKLFF | TGTGCCAGCAGCACCGGACAGGGGATCCCCGAAAAACTGTTTTTT | . | TRBJ1-4 | TRBD1 | TRBV11-2
CASSLTSGSPKQYF | TGTGCCAGCAGCTTGACTAGCGGGAGTCCCAAGCAGTACTTC | once | TRBJ2-7 | TRBD2 | TRBV5-6
CASWENTEAFF | TGTGCCAGTTGGGAGAACACTGAAGCTTTCTTT | . | TRBJ1-1 | . | TRBV28